The present TCR beta chain was sequenced within a study of technical replicates of blood from a few donors. Trimming took off 1 base at V and 7 bases at J, with 11 bases between the two ends. Per germline, CDR1 SGHRS and CDR2 YFSETQ. There are 13 residues in the CDR3. Libraries were prepared by immunoSEQ multiplex PCR; TCRdb keeps only in-frame clonotypes and omits some of them. The sample lists roughly 70,000 clones, around 97% seen once, with approximately 0.25% in the top ten. The receptor was isolated from a human donor in good health. The sequenced sample was T cells isolated from PBMCs. The rearrangement links TRBV5-1 to TRBJ1-1; the D gene is possibly TRBD1 (6 bases). For the CDR3, the DNA is TGCGCCAGCAGCTTGTTGACAGGCAGTGAAGCTTTCTTT. Its translation: CASSLLTGSEAFF.